These T cell receptor beta chains were read from a single sample in a study of T-cell reconstitution after alpha-beta-depleted transplantation in children. TCRdb re-called the PCR reads with MiXCR, one entry per CDR3 protein. Of 580,000 or so distinct CDR3 sequences listed, 20% to 25% were seen once; the top ten hold roughly 15%. The sample was PBMCs, mostly from graft donor cells, taken 360 days after TCRalphabeta/CD19-depleted stem cell transplant. The receptors were gathered from a boy under two years old who had a stem cell transplant for acute myeloid leukemia, so the T cells may come from the graft donor. Both conserved end residues are part of each CDR3. The D gene is left open where the match is weak. Size values are once, few and many counts, or a class for expanded clones, and some rows have none.

D gene: .; CDR3 length: 12; clone size: many; J gene: TRBJ1-4; V gene: TRBV12-3/TRBV12-4; CDR3 DNA: TGTGCCAGCAGTTTAGAGGGCCCTTCACTGTTTTTT; CDR3 protein: CASSLEGPSLFF
D gene: .; CDR3 length: 12; clone size: .; J gene: TRBJ1-1; V gene: TRBV20-1; CDR3 DNA: TGCAGTGCTACCTCGGGGGGCACTGAAGCTTTCTTT; CDR3 protein: CSATSGGTEAFF
D gene: .; CDR3 length: 13; clone size: few; J gene: TRBJ2-5; V gene: TRBV27; CDR3 DNA: TGTGCCAGCGGGGCGACAGGAGAAGAGACCCAGTACTTC; CDR3 protein: CASGATGEETQYF
D gene: .; CDR3 length: 13; clone size: .; J gene: TRBJ1-5; V gene: TRBV20-1; CDR3 DNA: TGCAGTGCTAGCCGACAGGTTTATCAGCCCCAGCATTTT; CDR3 protein: CSASRQVYQPQHF
D gene: .; CDR3 length: 13; clone size: few; J gene: TRBJ2-2; V gene: TRBV12-3/TRBV12-4; CDR3 DNA: TGTGCCAGCGGGACCCTGGGAACCGGGGAGCTGTTTTTT; CDR3 protein: CASGTLGTGELFF
D gene: TRBD1; CDR3 length: 15; clone size: .; J gene: TRBJ2-7; V gene: TRBV7-2; CDR3 DNA: TGTGCCAGCAGCTTATACAGGGGTTCGGCCTACGAGCAGTACTTC; CDR3 protein: CASSLYRGSAYEQYF
D gene: TRBD2; CDR3 length: 17; clone size: .; J gene: TRBJ2-3; V gene: TRBV7-2; CDR3 DNA: TGTGCCAGCAGCGTATGGCCTAGCGGGGTAGGGGCAGATACGCAGTATTTT; CDR3 protein: CASSVWPSGVGADTQYF
D gene: .; CDR3 length: 14; clone size: few; J gene: TRBJ1-1; V gene: TRBV15; CDR3 DNA: TGTGCCACCAGCAGAGATCCCGGGAACACTGAAGCTTTCTTT; CDR3 protein: CATSRDPGNTEAFF
D gene: .; CDR3 length: 13; clone size: .; J gene: TRBJ2-1; V gene: TRBV7-6; CDR3 DNA: TGTGCCAGCAGCTTACGGGTCCCCAATGAGCAGTTCTTC; CDR3 protein: CASSLRVPNEQFF
D gene: TRBD2; CDR3 length: 16; clone size: .; J gene: TRBJ2-3; V gene: TRBV9; CDR3 DNA: TGTGCCAGCAGCCTCACGCCTAGCGGGGGGGCAGATACGCAGTATTTT; CDR3 protein: CASSLTPSGGADTQYF
D gene: TRBD2; CDR3 length: 15; clone size: few; J gene: TRBJ2-7; V gene: TRBV20-1; CDR3 DNA: TGCAGTGCTAGAGATCCCCCGACTAGCGGGCGCGAGCAGTACTTC; CDR3 protein: CSARDPPTSGREQYF
D gene: .; CDR3 length: 15; clone size: few; J gene: TRBJ1-2; V gene: TRBV6-2/TRBV6-3; CDR3 DNA: TGTGCCAGCAGTTACTCGCAGGGACTGTCCTATGGCTACACCTTC; CDR3 protein: CASSYSQGLSYGYTF
D gene: .; CDR3 length: 19; clone size: .; J gene: TRBJ2-1; V gene: TRBV11-1; CDR3 DNA: TGTGCCAGCAGCCCGAAAGTGGGGATGACCCGGTTGGGCTACAATGAGCAGTTCTTC; CDR3 protein: CASSPKVGMTRLGYNEQFF
D gene: .; CDR3 length: 15; clone size: few; J gene: TRBJ2-1; V gene: TRBV7-2; CDR3 DNA: TGTGCCAGCAGTAAAGACAGGTATCCTTACAATGAGCAGTTCTTC; CDR3 protein: CASSKDRYPYNEQFF
D gene: .; CDR3 length: 8; clone size: many; J gene: TRBJ1-1; V gene: TRBV20-1; CDR3 DNA: TGCAGTGCTAGAGGAGCTTTCTTT; CDR3 protein: CSARGAFF
D gene: .; CDR3 length: 13; clone size: few; J gene: TRBJ1-1; V gene: TRBV4-2; CDR3 DNA: TGTGCCAGCAGCCAGTGGAGGGGCACTGAAGCTTTCTTT; CDR3 protein: CASSQWRGTEAFF
D gene: .; CDR3 length: 15; clone size: many; J gene: TRBJ2-3; V gene: TRBV5-1; CDR3 DNA: TGCGCCAGCAGCTTGGTACCAGGGGACACAGATACGCAGTATTTT; CDR3 protein: CASSLVPGDTDTQYF
D gene: .; CDR3 length: 15; clone size: many; J gene: TRBJ2-7; V gene: TRBV7-2; CDR3 DNA: TGTGCCAGCAGCTTAAGTGTGGGCATTTCCTACGAGCAGTACTTC; CDR3 protein: CASSLSVGISYEQYF
D gene: .; CDR3 length: 14; clone size: many; J gene: TRBJ2-1; V gene: TRBV12-3/TRBV12-4; CDR3 DNA: TGTGCCAGCAGTCATCCTCGGGACCACAATGAGCAGTTCTTC; CDR3 protein: CASSHPRDHNEQFF
D gene: .; CDR3 length: 13; clone size: .; J gene: TRBJ1-2; V gene: TRBV20-1; CDR3 DNA: TGCAGTGCTAGAGATGAGGGTCGGTATGGCTACACCTTC; CDR3 protein: CSARDEGRYGYTF
D gene: .; CDR3 length: 14; clone size: .; J gene: TRBJ2-3; V gene: TRBV5-5; CDR3 DNA: TGTGCCAGCAGCCGGGATGTCAGGGGAGATACGCAGTATTTT; CDR3 protein: CASSRDVRGDTQYF
D gene: .; CDR3 length: 20; clone size: few; J gene: TRBJ2-1; V gene: TRBV12-3/TRBV12-4; CDR3 DNA: TGTGCCAGCAGTACCCCCTCCAGGGTCCGAGCGGGCGGAATTTACAATGAGCAGTTCTTC; CDR3 protein: CASSTPSRVRAGGIYNEQFF
D gene: .; CDR3 length: 13; clone size: many; J gene: TRBJ2-2; V gene: TRBV29-1; CDR3 DNA: TGCAGCGTTGAGGAAGTGAACACCGGGGAGCTGTTTTTT; CDR3 protein: CSVEEVNTGELFF
D gene: .; CDR3 length: 19; clone size: .; J gene: TRBJ2-1; V gene: TRBV4-3; CDR3 DNA: TGCGCCAGCAGCCCTAGGCTTTCAGGGTCCGGGGAGACCAAGCATGAGCAGTTCTTC; CDR3 protein: CASSPRLSGSGETKHEQFF
D gene: TRBD2; CDR3 length: 16; clone size: .; J gene: TRBJ2-1; V gene: TRBV12-3/TRBV12-4; CDR3 DNA: TGTGCCAGCAGTGCGGCGGGCGGGGGGGTGAACAATGAGCAGTTCTTC; CDR3 protein: CASSAAGGGVNNEQFF
D gene: TRBD1; CDR3 length: 15; clone size: many; J gene: TRBJ2-5; V gene: TRBV5-5; CDR3 DNA: TGTGCCAGCAGCCCGAGGACAGGTCACCAAGAGACCCAGTACTTC; CDR3 protein: CASSPRTGHQETQYF
D gene: .; CDR3 length: 15; clone size: .; J gene: TRBJ2-5; V gene: TRBV13; CDR3 DNA: TGTGCCAGCAGCTCAGCAAGACAGATTCAAGAGACCCAGTACTTC; CDR3 protein: CASSSARQIQETQYF
D gene: .; CDR3 length: 16; clone size: many; J gene: TRBJ1-4; V gene: TRBV4-3; CDR3 DNA: TGCGCCAGCAGCCAAGGAACAGGGCCAACTAATGAAAAACTGTTTTTT; CDR3 protein: CASSQGTGPTNEKLFF
D gene: .; CDR3 length: 13; clone size: .; J gene: TRBJ2-1; V gene: TRBV20-1; CDR3 DNA: TGCAGTGCTAGAGCAGGGAGGAACAATGAGCAGTTCTTC; CDR3 protein: CSARAGRNNEQFF
D gene: .; CDR3 length: 13; clone size: .; J gene: TRBJ2-5; V gene: TRBV21-1; CDR3 DNA: TGTGCCAGCAGCAATCCGGGTGAGAAGACCCAGTACTTC; CDR3 protein: CASSNPGEKTQYF
D gene: TRBD1; CDR3 length: 15; clone size: few; J gene: TRBJ1-2; V gene: TRBV5-1; CDR3 DNA: TGCGCCAGCAGCGATGTGACAGGGGGCCTCGATGGCTACACCTTC; CDR3 protein: CASSDVTGGLDGYTF
D gene: .; CDR3 length: 19; clone size: .; J gene: TRBJ2-1; V gene: TRBV6-5; CDR3 DNA: TGTGCCAGCAGTTACTCGTACAGGCTCTCAACTGGTCCCTACAATGAGCAGTTCTTC; CDR3 protein: CASSYSYRLSTGPYNEQFF
D gene: TRBD2; CDR3 length: 13; clone size: .; J gene: TRBJ2-1; V gene: TRBV20-1; CDR3 DNA: TGCAGTGCTACCGGGGGGTTTCTAAATGAGCAGTTCTTC; CDR3 protein: CSATGGFLNEQFF
D gene: TRBD1; CDR3 length: 17; clone size: .; J gene: TRBJ1-3; V gene: TRBV18; CDR3 DNA: TGTGCCAGCTCAATGACCGGGACAGGGGGCTCTGGAAACACCATATATTTT; CDR3 protein: CASSMTGTGGSGNTIYF
D gene: .; CDR3 length: 15; clone size: .; J gene: TRBJ1-6; V gene: TRBV18; CDR3 DNA: TGTGCCAGCTCACCACCTCGGGGGAAGAATTCACCCCTCCACTTT; CDR3 protein: CASSPPRGKNSPLHF
D gene: .; CDR3 length: 14; clone size: .; J gene: TRBJ1-1; V gene: TRBV29-1; CDR3 DNA: TGCAGCGTTGGCTTCTGGGGATTTGGCACTGAAGCTTTCTTT; CDR3 protein: CSVGFWGFGTEAFF
D gene: TRBD1; CDR3 length: 14; clone size: few; J gene: TRBJ1-2; V gene: TRBV6-4; CDR3 DNA: TGTGCCAGCAGTGAGGAGGGACAGGGGTTTGGCTACACCTTC; CDR3 protein: CASSEEGQGFGYTF
D gene: TRBD2; CDR3 length: 18; clone size: many; J gene: TRBJ2-2; V gene: TRBV11-1; CDR3 DNA: TGTGCCAGCAGCCAAAGAGGACTAGCCCCCACGACCACCGGGGAGCTGTTTTTT; CDR3 protein: CASSQRGLAPTTTGELFF
D gene: .; CDR3 length: 16; clone size: .; J gene: TRBJ1-2; V gene: TRBV6-5; CDR3 DNA: TGTGCCAGCAGTTACTCATCGGGGGAGTTGAGCTATGGCTACACCTTC; CDR3 protein: CASSYSSGELSYGYTF
D gene: .; CDR3 length: 14; clone size: many; J gene: TRBJ2-3; V gene: TRBV5-1; CDR3 DNA: TGCGCCAGCAGCTTGGACGCTAGCACAGATACGCAGTATTTT; CDR3 protein: CASSLDASTDTQYF
D gene: .; CDR3 length: 14; clone size: .; J gene: TRBJ2-1; V gene: TRBV24-1; CDR3 DNA: TGTGCCACCAGTGATTCAACCCAAGTGTATGAGCAGTTCTTC; CDR3 protein: CATSDSTQVYEQFF
D gene: TRBD1; CDR3 length: 18; clone size: .; J gene: TRBJ1-3; V gene: TRBV6-4; CDR3 DNA: TGTGCCAGCAGGACCCAGCCGTCCGGGACAGCCTCTGGAAACACCATATATTTT; CDR3 protein: CASRTQPSGTASGNTIYF
D gene: TRBD2; CDR3 length: 15; clone size: many; J gene: TRBJ2-3; V gene: TRBV29-1; CDR3 DNA: TGCAGCGTTGAACATCTAGCGGGGAGCACAGATACGCAGTATTTT; CDR3 protein: CSVEHLAGSTDTQYF
D gene: TRBD2; CDR3 length: 19; clone size: many; J gene: TRBJ2-2; V gene: TRBV4-1; CDR3 DNA: TGCGCCAGCAGCCAAGGGCCTATTCGGCGGGGGGGCCTCACCGGGGAGCTGTTTTTT; CDR3 protein: CASSQGPIRRGGLTGELFF
D gene: TRBD1; CDR3 length: 14; clone size: many; J gene: TRBJ1-6; V gene: TRBV15; CDR3 DNA: TGTGCCACCAGCAGAGATATAGGGGGCTCACCCCTCCACTTT; CDR3 protein: CATSRDIGGSPLHF
D gene: .; CDR3 length: 16; clone size: .; J gene: TRBJ2-3; V gene: TRBV6-2/TRBV6-3; CDR3 DNA: TGTGCCAGCAGTTACTCGACTAAGCTAAGCACAGATACGCAGTATTTT; CDR3 protein: CASSYSTKLSTDTQYF
D gene: .; CDR3 length: 15; clone size: .; J gene: TRBJ2-1; V gene: TRBV25-1; CDR3 DNA: TGTGCCAGCAGTGAATCGGAGACGTGGGCGGATGAGCAGTTCTTC; CDR3 protein: CASSESETWADEQFF
D gene: .; CDR3 length: 12; clone size: many; J gene: TRBJ2-5; V gene: TRBV20-1; CDR3 DNA: TGCAGTGCCCGACTTTTAGGGGAGACCCAGTACTTC; CDR3 protein: CSARLLGETQYF